This T cell receptor beta chain was profiled in a study of cytomegalovirus exposure and HLA in healthy donors. In the PCR, 60 Vbeta and 13 Jbeta primers were used. Sequencing used immunoSEQ multiplex PCR; TCRdb keeps in-frame clones, though not all of them. The sample holds about 25,000 clones; roughly 68% are singletons and the top ten take under 4.5%. This clone was counted between two and nine times. This clonotype was obtained from a woman between 50 and 59 years old in good health and CMV-seronegative. What was sequenced was PBMCs.

This chain's CDR3 is CASSVGDTNQPQHF. In DNA form, the CDR3 reads TGTGCCAGCAGCGTAGGTGACACAAATCAGCCCCAGCATTTT. This chain uses TRBV9 with TRBJ1-5; D is undetermined. The CDR3 is 14 residues long. The germline V gene has CDR1 SGDLS and CDR2 YYNGEE. Trimming removed 0 bases from V and 4 bases from J, with 8 bases in between.